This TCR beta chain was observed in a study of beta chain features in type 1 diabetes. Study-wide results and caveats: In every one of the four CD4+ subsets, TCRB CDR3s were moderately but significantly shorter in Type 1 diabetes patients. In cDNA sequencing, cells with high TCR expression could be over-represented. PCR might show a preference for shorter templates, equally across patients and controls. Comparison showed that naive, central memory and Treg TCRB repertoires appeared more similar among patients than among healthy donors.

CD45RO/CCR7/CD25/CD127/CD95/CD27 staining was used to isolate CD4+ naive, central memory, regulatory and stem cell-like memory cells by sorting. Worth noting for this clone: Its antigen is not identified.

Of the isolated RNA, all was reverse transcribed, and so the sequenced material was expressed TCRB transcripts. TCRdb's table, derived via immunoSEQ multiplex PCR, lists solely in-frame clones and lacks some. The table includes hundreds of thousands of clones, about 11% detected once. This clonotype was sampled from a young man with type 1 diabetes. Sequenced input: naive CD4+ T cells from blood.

The chain's CDR3 is CASSMSGGYEQYF. In DNA form, the CDR3 reads TGTGCCAGTAGTATGAGCGGGGGCTACGAGCAGTACTTC. The chain has TRBV19 and TRBJ2-7; TRBD2 aligns across 8 bases. The CDR3 loop spans 13 amino acids. Germline V gene lookup returns CDR1 LNHDA and CDR2 SQIVND (reference sequence). Losses at the gene ends were 3 bases for V and 3 bases for J; bases not matched to a gene: 1.